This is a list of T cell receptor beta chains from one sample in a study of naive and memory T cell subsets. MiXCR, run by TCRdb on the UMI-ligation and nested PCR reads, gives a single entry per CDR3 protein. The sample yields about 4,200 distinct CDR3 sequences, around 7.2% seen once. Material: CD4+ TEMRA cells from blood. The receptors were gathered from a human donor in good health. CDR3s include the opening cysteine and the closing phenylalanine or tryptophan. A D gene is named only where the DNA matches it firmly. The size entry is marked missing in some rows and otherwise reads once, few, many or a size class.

TGTGCCAGCAGGAAGGACGGTAACACCGGGGAGCTGTTTTTT | CASRKDGNTGELFF | TRBJ2-2 | NA | TRBV12-3/TRBV12-4 | many
TGTGCCAGCGCATCTCTGGGAGAGACCCAGTACTTC | CASASLGETQYF | TRBJ2-5 | NA | TRBV7-9 | NA
TGTGCCAGCAGTTCTAAACGGGACAGAATTATTACAGATACGCAGTATTTT | CASSSKRDRIITDTQYF | TRBJ2-3 | TRBD1 | TRBV27 | many
TGTGCCAGCAGTGAGTTTTGGGGGCGCCTTGAAAACATTCAGTACTTC | CASSEFWGRLENIQYF | TRBJ2-4 | NA | TRBV2 | many
TGTGCCAGCAGCCAAGCATTCGGACTTCTAAGAACCGGGGAGCTGTTTTTT | CASSQAFGLLRTGELFF | TRBJ2-2 | NA | TRBV4-2 | few
TGTGCCAGCAGCTTACTAGCGGGAGGGCCCAAAAACATTCAGTACTTC | CASSLLAGGPKNIQYF | TRBJ2-4 | TRBD2 | TRBV28 | NA
TGTGCCAGCAGTTTGCCCGCAAGCGAGCAGTTCTTC | CASSLPASEQFF | TRBJ2-1 | NA | TRBV28 | many
TGTGCCAGCAGCTTAGATTTAAACAGGGGGACGACCGGGGAGCTGTTTTTT | CASSLDLNRGTTGELFF | TRBJ2-2 | TRBD1 | TRBV11-2 | many
TGTGCCAGCAGTCCCACAGGAGGCACTGAAGCTTTCTTT | CASSPTGGTEAFF | TRBJ1-1 | NA | TRBV6-2/TRBV6-3 | many
TGTGCCACCAGCGGGGGACAGGGTAATGAGCAGTTCTTC | CATSGGQGNEQFF | TRBJ2-1 | TRBD1 | TRBV15 | many
TGTGCCAGCAGCGAACTTCAGGGGGCACATGGCTACACCTTC | CASSELQGAHGYTF | TRBJ1-2 | TRBD1 | TRBV2 | NA
TGTGCCAGTAGTTCTGGGACTAGCGCATACAATGAGCAGTTCTTC | CASSSGTSAYNEQFF | TRBJ2-1 | TRBD2 | TRBV19 | large
TGCAGTGCTAGTCAAGTGTCCACTGAAGCTTTCTTT | CSASQVSTEAFF | TRBJ1-1 | NA | TRBV20-1 | many
TGTGCCAGTAGTATCCTAAAGCCGGGACAGGGGTCCTATGGCTACACCTTC | CASSILKPGQGSYGYTF | TRBJ1-2 | TRBD1 | TRBV19 | few
TGTGCCAGCAGTTCACCGGGACAGGGGATTGGGGCTTTCTTT | CASSSPGQGIGAFF | TRBJ1-1 | TRBD1 | TRBV5-8 | many
TGTGCCAGCAAGACAGGGAACGCCGGGGAGCTGTTTTTT | CASKTGNAGELFF | TRBJ2-2 | TRBD1 | TRBV11-2 | NA
TGTGCCAGCAGTGAGGGGACAGGAAAATATGGCTACACCTTC | CASSEGTGKYGYTF | TRBJ1-2 | TRBD1 | TRBV6-4 | many
TGCGCCAGCAGCTTGGGGACAGGGCTTAATTCACCCCTCCACTTT | CASSLGTGLNSPLHF | TRBJ1-6 | TRBD1 | TRBV5-1 | NA
TGTGCCAGCAGCCAAAAGGGAGGAATCTCTGGAAACACCATATATTTT | CASSQKGGISGNTIYF | TRBJ1-3 | NA | TRBV11-2 | many
TGTGCCAGCAGCTCGGATTCCTACAGCACAGATACGCAGTATTTT | CASSSDSYSTDTQYF | TRBJ2-3 | NA | TRBV6-6 | many
TGCAGTGCTAACCACCCCGCAGGAGCCGACTATGGCTACACCTTC | CSANHPAGADYGYTF | TRBJ1-2 | NA | TRBV20-1 | many
TGTGCCAGCAGGACCAACTCGGGACCCGGCACAGATACGCAGTATTTT | CASRTNSGPGTDTQYF | TRBJ2-3 | NA | TRBV28 | few
TGTGCCAGCAGTTTAGCCTTCGCCGAGCTGTTTTTT | CASSLAFAELFF | TRBJ2-2 | NA | TRBV28 | many
TGCAGTGCTACCGACAGAATCATGAACACTGAAGCTTTCTTT | CSATDRIMNTEAFF | TRBJ1-1 | NA | TRBV20-1 | many
TGTGCCAGCAGCTTTGATGCGGGAATAAACATTCAGTACTTC | CASSFDAGINIQYF | TRBJ2-4 | NA | TRBV7-9 | NA
TGTGCCAGTAGTAGTCCCCGTGAGGGACTGACTAATCAGCCCCAGCATTTT | CASSSPREGLTNQPQHF | TRBJ1-5 | NA | TRBV19 | many
TGCGCCAGCAGCCAGCCGACAGCCGACTCTGGAAACACCATATATTTT | CASSQPTADSGNTIYF | TRBJ1-3 | NA | TRBV4-1 | many
TGTGCCAGCAGTCTCTTCGGACTAGCGGTTAACACCGGGGAGCTGTTTTTT | CASSLFGLAVNTGELFF | TRBJ2-2 | TRBD2 | TRBV28 | many
TGTGCCAGCTCAGTGGCAGGGGAACAGCCCCAGCATTTT | CASSVAGEQPQHF | TRBJ1-5 | NA | TRBV18 | many
TGCGCCAGCAGCTTGGAGGCGAGCTCCTACAATGAGCAGTTCTTC | CASSLEASSYNEQFF | TRBJ2-1 | NA | TRBV5-1 | many
TGTGCCAGCAGCTTAGGCAGGGGTGGACAAGAGACCCAGTACTTC | CASSLGRGGQETQYF | TRBJ2-5 | NA | TRBV7-9 | NA
TGCGCCAGCAGCCAAGAAAGGGGGCATGCAGATACGCAGTATTTT | CASSQERGHADTQYF | TRBJ2-3 | TRBD1 | TRBV4-3 | many
TGTGCCAGCAGTACGGGACTGAATCAGCCCCAGCATTTT | CASSTGLNQPQHF | TRBJ1-5 | NA | TRBV28 | NA
TGTGCCAGCACCGGGACTGCCTACAATGAGCAGTTCTTC | CASTGTAYNEQFF | TRBJ2-1 | NA | TRBV2 | NA
TGTGCCAGCAGCCAAGTATGGGGCCCCAACCCCAAGGAGGACACAGATACGCAGTATTTT | CASSQVWGPNPKEDTDTQYF | TRBJ2-3 | NA | TRBV4-2 | few
TGCGCCAGCAGCCATGAAGGAGTTGGTAACACTGAAGCTTTCTTT | CASSHEGVGNTEAFF | TRBJ1-1 | NA | TRBV5-1 | few
TGTGCCAGCAGCTACGTAGGAATGGCTTTCTTT | CASSYVGMAFF | TRBJ1-1 | NA | TRBV7-2 | few
TGTGCCAGCAGCCAGACCCTCGCGGGAGAGGATACGCAGTATTTT | CASSQTLAGEDTQYF | TRBJ2-3 | TRBD2 | TRBV6-6 | many
TGTGCCAGCAGCCAAGGAGGTACAGGGGTCATCTACGAGCAGTACTTC | CASSQGGTGVIYEQYF | TRBJ2-7 | TRBD1 | TRBV14 | many
TGTGCCTGGAGTGCCGGGACAGGGGGCCACCTCTCCTACGAGCAGTACTTC | CAWSAGTGGHLSYEQYF | TRBJ2-7 | TRBD1 | TRBV30 | many
TGCGCCAGCGGACAGGGTGGCCACACTGAAGCTTTCTTT | CASGQGGHTEAFF | TRBJ1-1 | TRBD1 | TRBV5-1 | many
TGTGCCAGCAGCTTACTACAGGGGGCGAGTGGCTACACCTTC | CASSLLQGASGYTF | TRBJ1-2 | TRBD1 | TRBV7-2 | many
TGTGCCAGCAGCTTCGACAGGGGCTTAAGAGGCTACACCTTC | CASSFDRGLRGYTF | TRBJ1-2 | TRBD1 | TRBV11-2 | few
TGTGCCAGCAGTTACGAGATTCTAGCGGTGAGGGCCGGGGAGCTGTTTTTT | CASSYEILAVRAGELFF | TRBJ2-2 | TRBD2 | TRBV6-2/TRBV6-3 | many
TGTGCCAGCAGCCTGCCCCGGGATGAAGAGACCCAGTACTTC | CASSLPRDEETQYF | TRBJ2-5 | NA | TRBV7-2 | many
TGTGCCAGCAGCCCCAGTACTAAACAGCCCCAGCATTTT | CASSPSTKQPQHF | TRBJ1-5 | NA | TRBV6-5 | NA
TGTGCCTGGAGTTCTCCAACGGGTTCCGATACGCAGTATTTT | CAWSSPTGSDTQYF | TRBJ2-3 | NA | TRBV30 | few
TGTGCCAGCAGCTTGATCATCGACAGGGGGCCTGAGCAGTTCTTC | CASSLIIDRGPEQFF | TRBJ2-1 | TRBD1 | TRBV5-6 | NA
TGTGCCAGCAGCCAAGTTAACAGCTGGAGCTCCTACGAGCAGTACTTC | CASSQVNSWSSYEQYF | TRBJ2-7 | NA | TRBV14 | many
TGCGCCAGCAGGGGAGCGGAGAACTATGGCTACACCTTC | CASRGAENYGYTF | TRBJ1-2 | NA | TRBV5-1 | few
TGTGCCAGCAGCCAAGATCCACGGGATGGCTACACCTTC | CASSQDPRDGYTF | TRBJ1-2 | NA | TRBV3-1 | few
TGTGCCAGCAGCTCAGCCGGGACAGGGTACACTGAAGCTTTCTTT | CASSSAGTGYTEAFF | TRBJ1-1 | TRBD1 | TRBV7-2 | many
TGCAGTGCTAGACCGAATCTGATGAACACTGAAGCTTTCTTT | CSARPNLMNTEAFF | TRBJ1-1 | NA | TRBV20-1 | many
TGTGCCATCAGTGATTTACAGGGGTACGAGCAGTACTTC | CAISDLQGYEQYF | TRBJ2-7 | TRBD1 | TRBV10-3 | many
TGTGCTAGTGGTTCCGGACAGGTCTCGGCTAATGAAAAACTGTTTTTT | CASGSGQVSANEKLFF | TRBJ1-4 | TRBD1 | TRBV12-5 | NA